This TCR beta chain was retrieved from a study of T cells after yellow fever vaccination. Overall study context: Fractions low in cell number were prepared with SMART-Seq v4 Ultra Low Input.

TCR cDNA was made by 5'RACE template switching, adding a universal primer site and UMIs. TCRdb itself ran the 5' RACE reads through MiXCR, one entry per CDR3 protein. Found here are about 30,000 distinct CDR3 sequences, approximately 4% of them singletons; the top ten hold 40% to 50%. This clonotype has ten or more counts. As yet, its antigen is unknown. Study observations and caveats: The presence of abundant clonotypes contaminating from the bulk population was possible in FACS-sorted repertoires. Subsequent to the booster, the majority of primary-vaccination clones reappeared (approximately 95% CD4, 85% to 90% CD8).

Trimming removed 1 base from V and 5 bases from J; junction bases left unmatched: 19. The germline V gene encodes CDR1 SGHAT and CDR2 FQDESV (reference sequence). There are 19 residues in the CDR3. The rearrangement joins TRBV11-1 to TRBJ2-5; TRBD1 matches at 7 bases. Sequencing used CD8+ T cells sorted from PBMCs, obtained 5 days after the yellow fever booster vaccination. This sequence originates from a man in his thirties or forties who received the YFV17D yellow fever vaccine. DNA of the CDR3: TGTGCCAGCAGCTTAGGTCTGTGGCAGGGGGACAAGGGGGCCGAGACCCAGTACTTC. The encoded protein is CASSLGLWQGDKGAETQYF. Filled out from reference TRBV11-1 and TRBJ2-5, the complete variable domain reads EAEVAQSPRYKITEKSQAVAFWCDPISGHATLYWYRQILGQGPELLVQFQDESVVDDSQLPKDRFSAERLKGVDSTLKIQPAELGDSAMYLCASSLGLWQGDKGAETQYFGPGTRLLVL.